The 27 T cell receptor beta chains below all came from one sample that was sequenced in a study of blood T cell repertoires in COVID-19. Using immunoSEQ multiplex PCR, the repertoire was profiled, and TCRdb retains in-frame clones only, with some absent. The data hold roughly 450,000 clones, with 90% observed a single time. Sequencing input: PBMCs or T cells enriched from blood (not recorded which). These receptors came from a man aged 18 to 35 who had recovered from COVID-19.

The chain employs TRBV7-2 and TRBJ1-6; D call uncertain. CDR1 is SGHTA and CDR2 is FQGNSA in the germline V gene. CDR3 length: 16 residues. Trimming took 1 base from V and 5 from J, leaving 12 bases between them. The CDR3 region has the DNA TGTGCCAGCAGCTTAGGCGGGATAACACATAATTCACCCCTCCACTTT. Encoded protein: CASSLGGITHNSPLHF.

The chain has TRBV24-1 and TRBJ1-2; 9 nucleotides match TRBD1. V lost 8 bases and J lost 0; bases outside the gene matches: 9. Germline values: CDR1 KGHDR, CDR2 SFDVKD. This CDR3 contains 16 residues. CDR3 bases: TGTGCCACCACCATCGACCGGGACAGGGCTAACTATGGCTACACCTTC. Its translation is CATTIDRDRANYGYTF.

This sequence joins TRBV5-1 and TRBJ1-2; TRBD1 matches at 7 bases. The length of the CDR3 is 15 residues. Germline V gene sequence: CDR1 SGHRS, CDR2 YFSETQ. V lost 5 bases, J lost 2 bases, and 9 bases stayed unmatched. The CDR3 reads CASRNSYRGNYGYTF. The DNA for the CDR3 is TGCGCCAGCAGAAACTCTTACAGGGGAAACTATGGCTACACCTTC.

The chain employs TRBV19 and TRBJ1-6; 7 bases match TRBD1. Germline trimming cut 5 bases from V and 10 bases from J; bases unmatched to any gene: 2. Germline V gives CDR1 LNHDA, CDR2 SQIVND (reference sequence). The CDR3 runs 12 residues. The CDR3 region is CASSAGGSPLHF. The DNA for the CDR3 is TGTGCCAGTAGTGCAGGGGGATCACCCCTCCACTTT.

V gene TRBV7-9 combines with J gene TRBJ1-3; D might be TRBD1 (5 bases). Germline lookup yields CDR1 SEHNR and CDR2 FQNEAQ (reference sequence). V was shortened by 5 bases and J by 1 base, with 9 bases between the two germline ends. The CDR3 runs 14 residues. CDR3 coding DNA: TGTGCCAGCAGCGACAGAGTTTCTGGAAACACCATATATTTT. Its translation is CASSDRVSGNTIYF.

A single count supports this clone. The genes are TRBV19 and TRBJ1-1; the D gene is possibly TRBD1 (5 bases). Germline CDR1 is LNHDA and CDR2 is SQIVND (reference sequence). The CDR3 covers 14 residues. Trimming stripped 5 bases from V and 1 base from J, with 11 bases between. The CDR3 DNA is TGTGCCAGTAGTTTTCGGGGGGAGAACACTGAAGCTTTCTTT. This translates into CASSFRGENTEAFF.

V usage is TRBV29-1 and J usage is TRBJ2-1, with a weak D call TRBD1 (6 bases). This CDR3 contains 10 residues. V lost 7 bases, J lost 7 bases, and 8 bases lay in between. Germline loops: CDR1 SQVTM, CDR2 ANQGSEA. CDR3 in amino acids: CSAGQNEQFF. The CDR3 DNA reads TGCAGCGCAGGACAGAATGAGCAGTTCTTC.

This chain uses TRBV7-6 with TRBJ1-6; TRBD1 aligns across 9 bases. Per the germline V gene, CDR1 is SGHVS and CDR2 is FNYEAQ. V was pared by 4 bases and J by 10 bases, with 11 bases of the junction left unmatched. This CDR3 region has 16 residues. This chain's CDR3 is CASSSLPGQGNSPLHF. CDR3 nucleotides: TGTGCCAGCAGCTCGCTTCCGGGACAGGGAAACTCACCCCTCCACTTT. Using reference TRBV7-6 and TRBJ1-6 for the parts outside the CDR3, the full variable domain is GAGVSQSPRYKVTKRGQDVALRCDPISGHVSLYWYRQALGQGPEFLTYFNYEAQQDKSGLPNDRFSAERPEGSISTLTIQRTEQRDSAMYRCASSSLPGQGNSPLHFGNGTRLTVT.

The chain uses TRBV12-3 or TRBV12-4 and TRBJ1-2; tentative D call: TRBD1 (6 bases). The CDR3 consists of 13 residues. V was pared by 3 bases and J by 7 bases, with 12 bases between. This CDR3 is CASSLGALGGYTF. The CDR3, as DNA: TGTGCCAGCAGTTTGGGGGCTCTGGGTGGCTACACCTTC.

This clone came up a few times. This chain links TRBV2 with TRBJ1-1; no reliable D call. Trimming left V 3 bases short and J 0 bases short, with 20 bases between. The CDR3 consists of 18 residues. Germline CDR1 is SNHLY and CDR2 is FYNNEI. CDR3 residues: CASSDLTTLLNLNTEAFF. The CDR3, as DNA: TGTGCCAGCAGTGACCTTACCACCTTGTTAAACTTGAACACTGAAGCTTTCTTT.

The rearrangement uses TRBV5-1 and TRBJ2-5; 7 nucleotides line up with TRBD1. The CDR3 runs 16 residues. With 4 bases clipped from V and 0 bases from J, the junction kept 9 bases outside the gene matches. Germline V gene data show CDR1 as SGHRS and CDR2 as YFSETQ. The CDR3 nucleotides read TGCGCCAGCAGCCCGGGCGGCAGGGGGTACCAAGAGACCCAGTACTTC. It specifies CASSPGGRGYQETQYF.

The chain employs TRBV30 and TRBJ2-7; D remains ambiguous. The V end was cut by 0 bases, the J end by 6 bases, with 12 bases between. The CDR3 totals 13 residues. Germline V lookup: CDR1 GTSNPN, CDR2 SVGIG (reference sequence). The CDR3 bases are TGTGCCTGGAGTGTCAAGCAACTTTCCGAGCAGTACTTC. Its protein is CAWSVKQLSEQYF.

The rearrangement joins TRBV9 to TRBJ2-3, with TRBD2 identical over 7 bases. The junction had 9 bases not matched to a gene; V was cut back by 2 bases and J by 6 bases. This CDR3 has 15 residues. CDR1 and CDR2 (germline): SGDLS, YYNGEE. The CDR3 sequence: CASSVGGGDYDTQYF. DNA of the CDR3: TGTGCCAGCAGCGTGGGTGGGGGGGATTACGATACGCAGTATTTT. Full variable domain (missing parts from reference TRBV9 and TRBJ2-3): DSGVTQTPKHLITATGQRVTLRCSPRSGDLSVYWYQQSLDQGLQFLIQYYNGEERAKGNILERFSAQQFPDLHSELNLSSLELGDSALYFCASSVGGGDYDTQYFGPGTRLTVL.

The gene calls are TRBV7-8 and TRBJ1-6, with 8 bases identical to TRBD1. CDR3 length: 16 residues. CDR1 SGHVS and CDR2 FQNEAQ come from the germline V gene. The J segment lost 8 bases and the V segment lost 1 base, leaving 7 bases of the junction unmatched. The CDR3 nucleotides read TGTGCCAGCAGCTTAGGCTCGGACAGGGCGGATTCACCCCTCCACTTT. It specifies CASSLGSDRADSPLHF. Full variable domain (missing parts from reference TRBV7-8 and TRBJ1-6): GAGVSQSPRYKVAKRGQDVALRCDPISGHVSLFWYQQALGQGPEFLTYFQNEAQLDKSGLPSDRFFAERPEGSVSTLKIQRTQQEDSAVYLCASSLGSDRADSPLHFGNGTRLTVT.

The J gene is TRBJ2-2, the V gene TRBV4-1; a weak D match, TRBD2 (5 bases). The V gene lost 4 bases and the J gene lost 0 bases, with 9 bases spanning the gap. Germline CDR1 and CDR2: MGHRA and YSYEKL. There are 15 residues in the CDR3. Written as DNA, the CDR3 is TGCGCCAGCAGCCCGGCGGGCACGAACACCGGGGAGCTGTTTTTT. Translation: CASSPAGTNTGELFF.

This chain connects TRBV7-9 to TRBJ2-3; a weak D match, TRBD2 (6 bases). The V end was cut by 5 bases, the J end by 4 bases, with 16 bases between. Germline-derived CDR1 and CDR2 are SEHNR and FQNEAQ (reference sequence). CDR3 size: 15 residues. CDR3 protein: CASSLGGSASDTQYF. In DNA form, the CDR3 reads TGTGCCAGCAGCCTTGGGGGGAGCGCGTCAGATACGCAGTATTTT. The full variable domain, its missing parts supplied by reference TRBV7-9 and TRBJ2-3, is DTGVSQNPRHKITKRGQNVTFRCDPISEHNRLYWYRQTLGQGPEFLTYFQNEAQLEKSRLLSDRFSAERPKGSFSTLEIQRTEQGDSAMYLCASSLGGSASDTQYFGPGTRLTVL.

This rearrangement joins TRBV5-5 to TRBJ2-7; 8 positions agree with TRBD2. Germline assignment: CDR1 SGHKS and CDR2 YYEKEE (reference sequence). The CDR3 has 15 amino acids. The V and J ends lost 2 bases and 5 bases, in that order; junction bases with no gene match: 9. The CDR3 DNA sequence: TGTGCCAGCAGCTTCGTAGCGGGAAAGTGGAACGAGCAGTACTTC. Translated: CASSFVAGKWNEQYF.

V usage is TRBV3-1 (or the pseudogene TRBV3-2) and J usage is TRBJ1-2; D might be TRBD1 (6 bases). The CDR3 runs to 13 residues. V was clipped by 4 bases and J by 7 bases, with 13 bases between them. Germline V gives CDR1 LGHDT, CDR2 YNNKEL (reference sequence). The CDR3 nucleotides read TGTGCCAGCAGCCCACAGGGCCTTTTTGGCTACACCTTC. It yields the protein CASSPQGLFGYTF.

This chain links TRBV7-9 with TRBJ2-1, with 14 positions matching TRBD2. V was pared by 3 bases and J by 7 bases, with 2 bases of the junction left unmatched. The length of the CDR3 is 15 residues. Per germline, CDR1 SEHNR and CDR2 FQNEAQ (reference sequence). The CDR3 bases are TGTGCCAGCAGCTTCGGACTAGCGGGAGGAAATGAGCAGTTCTTC. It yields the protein CASSFGLAGGNEQFF. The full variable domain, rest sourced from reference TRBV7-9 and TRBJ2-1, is DTGVSQNPRHKITKRGQNVTFRCDPISEHNRLYWYRQTLGQGPEFLTYFQNEAQLEKSRLLSDRFSAERPKGSFSTLEIQRTEQGDSAMYLCASSFGLAGGNEQFFGPGTRLTVL.

This CDR3 is CAGSPRDSKWWLFF. DNA of the CDR3: TGTGCCGGAAGCCCCCGGGACTCCAAGTGGTGGCTGTTTTTT. J is TRBJ1-4 and V is TRBV28; tentatively, D is TRBD1 (5 bases). The CDR3 covers 14 residues. Deletions cut 11 bases from V and 14 bases from J, with 27 bases between. Germline V gene sequence: CDR1 MDHEN, CDR2 SYDVKM. The complete variable domain, with remaining parts taken from reference TRBV28 and TRBJ1-4, reads DVKVTQSSRYLVKRTGEKVFLECVQDMDHENMFWYRQDPGLGLRLIYFSYDVKMKEKGDIPEGYSVSREKKERFSLILESASTNQTSMYLCAGSPRDSKWWLFFGSGTQLSVL.

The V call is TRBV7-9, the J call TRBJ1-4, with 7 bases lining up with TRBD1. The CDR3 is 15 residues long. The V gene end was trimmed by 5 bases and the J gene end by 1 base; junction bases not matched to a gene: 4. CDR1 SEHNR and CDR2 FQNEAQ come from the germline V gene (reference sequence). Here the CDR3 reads CASSTYRGTNEKLFF. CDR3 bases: TGTGCCAGCAGCACGTACAGGGGAACTAATGAAAAACTGTTTTTT.

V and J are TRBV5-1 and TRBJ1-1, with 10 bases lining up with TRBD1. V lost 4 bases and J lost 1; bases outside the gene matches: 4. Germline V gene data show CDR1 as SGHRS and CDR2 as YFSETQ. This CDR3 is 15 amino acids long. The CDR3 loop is CASSLDRGPNTEAFF. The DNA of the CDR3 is TGCGCCAGCAGCCTTGACAGGGGGCCGAACACTGAAGCTTTCTTT. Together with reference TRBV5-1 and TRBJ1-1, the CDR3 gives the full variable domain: KAGVTQTPRYLIKTRGQQVTLSCSPISGHRSVSWYQQTPGQGLQFLFEYFSETQRNKGNFPGRFSGRQFSNSRSEMNVSTLELGDSALYLCASSLDRGPNTEAFFGQGTRLTVV.

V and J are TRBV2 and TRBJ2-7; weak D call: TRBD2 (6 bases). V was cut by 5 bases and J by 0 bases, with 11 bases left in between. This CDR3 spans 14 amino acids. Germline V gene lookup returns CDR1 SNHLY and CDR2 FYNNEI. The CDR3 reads CASSPSDSSYEQYF. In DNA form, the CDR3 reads TGTGCCAGCAGTCCTAGCGACAGCTCCTACGAGCAGTACTTC.

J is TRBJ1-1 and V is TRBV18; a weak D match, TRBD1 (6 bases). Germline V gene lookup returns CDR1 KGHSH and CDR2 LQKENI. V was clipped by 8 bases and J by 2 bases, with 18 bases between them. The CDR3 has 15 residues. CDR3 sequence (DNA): TGTGCCAGCGAGATCGGGGGGCAGGGTAACACTGAAGCTTTCTTT. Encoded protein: CASEIGGQGNTEAFF.

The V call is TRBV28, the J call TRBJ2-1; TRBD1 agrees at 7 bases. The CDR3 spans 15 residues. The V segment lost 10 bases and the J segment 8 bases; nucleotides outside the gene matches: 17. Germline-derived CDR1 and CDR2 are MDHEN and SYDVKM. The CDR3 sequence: CAITPPQGMSDEQFF. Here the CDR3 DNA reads TGTGCCATTACCCCCCCACAGGGGATGAGCGATGAGCAGTTCTTC.

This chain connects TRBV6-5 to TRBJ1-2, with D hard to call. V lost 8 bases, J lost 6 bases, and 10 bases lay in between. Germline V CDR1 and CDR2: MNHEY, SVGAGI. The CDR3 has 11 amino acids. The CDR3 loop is CASGTENGYTF. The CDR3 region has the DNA TGTGCCAGCGGCACAGAGAATGGCTACACCTTC.

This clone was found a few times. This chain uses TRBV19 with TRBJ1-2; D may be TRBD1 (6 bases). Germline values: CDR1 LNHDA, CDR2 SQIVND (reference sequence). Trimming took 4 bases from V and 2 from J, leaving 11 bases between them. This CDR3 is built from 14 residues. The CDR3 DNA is TGTGCCAGTAGTACCGGACAGAAAAACTATGGCTACACCTTC. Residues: CASSTGQKNYGYTF.